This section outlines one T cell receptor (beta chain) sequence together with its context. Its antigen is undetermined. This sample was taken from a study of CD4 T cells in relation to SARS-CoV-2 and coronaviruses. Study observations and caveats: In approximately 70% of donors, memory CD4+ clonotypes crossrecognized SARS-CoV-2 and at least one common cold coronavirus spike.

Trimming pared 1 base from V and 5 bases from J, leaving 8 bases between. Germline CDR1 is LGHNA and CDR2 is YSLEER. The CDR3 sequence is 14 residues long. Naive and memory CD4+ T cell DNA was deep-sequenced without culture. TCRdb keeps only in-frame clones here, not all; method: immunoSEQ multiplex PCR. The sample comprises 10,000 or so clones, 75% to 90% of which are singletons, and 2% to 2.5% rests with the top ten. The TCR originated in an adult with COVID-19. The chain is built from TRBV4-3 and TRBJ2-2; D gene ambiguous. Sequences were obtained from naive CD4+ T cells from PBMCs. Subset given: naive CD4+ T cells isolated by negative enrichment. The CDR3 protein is CASSQALPTGELFF. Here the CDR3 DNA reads TGCGCCAGCAGCCAAGCCCTTCCTACCGGGGAGCTGTTTTTT.